The present T cell receptor beta chain was sequenced within a study of cytomegalovirus exposure and HLA in healthy donors. Study-wide results and limits: A few CMV-associated chains were confirmed in vitro to be specific for CMV antigens. Cytomegalovirus status was reportedly diagnosed by the classifier with high specificity and sensitivity.

It was with 60 Vbeta and 13 Jbeta primers that the PCR ran. Authors' data handling: In a later analysis, of 79 million or so unique beta chains, roughly 9.9 million appeared in at least two donors. Profiled with immunoSEQ multiplex PCR; TCRdb holds only in-frame clones, not every one. V, J and clone size are taken as reported in that table, and D and trimming were inferred from the DNA itself. The sample includes some 150,000 clones, 82% of them seen just once. On this clone itself: Its matching antigen is unknown.

The CDR3 runs to 16 residues. Germline CDR1 and CDR2: SGHTA and FQGNSA. Trimming removed 2 bases at V and 0 bases at J, with 11 bases between. Those who donated were healthy bone marrow donors. Sequenced sample: PBMCs. V and J are TRBV7-2 and TRBJ1-5; no clear D. This receptor was taken from a male donor in good health and CMV-seronegative. CDR3 residues: CASSLYGGYSNQPQHF. Here the CDR3 DNA reads TGTGCCAGCAGCTTATACGGAGGGTATAGCAATCAGCCCCAGCATTTT.